The clone carrying this TCR beta chain was counted a few times. CDR1 and CDR2 from the germline V gene are SQVTM and ANQGSEA. Trimming removed 5 bases at V and 5 bases at J, with 21 bases between. This CDR3 comprises 16 residues. The entry originates in a study of identical twins. TCRdb analysed the 5' RACE reads with MiXCR anew, one entry per CDR3 protein. This sample has 640,000 or so distinct CDR3 sequences; 6% to 6.5% occur once, and the top ten carry 1.5% to 2%. The clonotype originates from a man aged 18 to 30 in good health. The V and J genes are TRBV29-1 and TRBJ1-4; possibly TRBD1 for D (5 bases). The sample consisted of naive T cells sorted from blood. This CDR3 is CSVQGGPWDGNEKLFF. In nucleotides, the CDR3 is TGCAGCGTTCAGGGAGGCCCGTGGGACGGGAATGAAAAACTGTTTTTT.